The 24 T cell receptor beta chains below all came from one sample that was sequenced in a study of cytomegalovirus exposure and HLA in healthy donors. The PCR was carried out with 60 Vbeta primers and 13 Jbeta primers. The repertoire was sequenced with immunoSEQ multiplex PCR; TCRdb's copy has only in-frame clones and lacks some. The sample has 150,000 to 200,000 clones; roughly 80% are singletons. The sample consisted of PBMCs. The source of these receptors is a woman under 30 in good health and CMV-seronegative.

The rearrangement joins TRBV27 to TRBJ2-7; D call uncertain. The CDR3 totals 13 residues. With 1 base removed from V and 2 bases from J, the gap between germline ends came to 6 bases. Germline V gives CDR1 MNHEY, CDR2 SMNVEV (reference sequence). CDR3 coding DNA: TGTGCCAGCAGTTTATTCCACACCTACGAGCAGTACTTC. This sequence encodes CASSLFHTYEQYF.

V usage is TRBV7-8 and J usage is TRBJ1-4; 11 nucleotides match TRBD1. V dropped 1 base and J dropped 0; count of bases not matched to a gene: 7. Looked up from germline, CDR1 is SGHVS and CDR2 is FQNEAQ. The CDR3 is 19 residues long. Here the CDR3 reads CASSLVGTGGPATNEKLFF. CDR3 bases: TGTGCCAGCAGCTTAGTAGGGACAGGGGGACCTGCAACTAATGAAAAACTGTTTTTT.

The CDR3 here is CASTQDFGHGELFF. CDR3 bases: TGTGCCAGTACCCAGGACTTCGGGCACGGGGAGCTGTTTTTT. The V call is TRBV6-4, the J call TRBJ2-2; the D gene is possibly TRBD2 (5 bases). The V gene's germline CDR1 is MRHNA and CDR2 SNTAGT. The CDR3 has 14 residues. The ends were cut back, 9 bases at V and 7 bases at J, with 18 bases in the middle.

The genes are TRBV6-5 and TRBJ1-1, with TRBD1 identical over 9 bases. CDR1 is MNHEY, CDR2 SVGAGI, per germline. The CDR3 has 15 amino acids. V gave up 0 bases and J gave up 7 bases; unmatched junction bases: 6. CDR3 DNA: TGTGCCAGCAGTTACTCCGACAGGGGGAGGATTGAAGCTTTCTTT. Translating gives CASSYSDRGRIEAFF.

The chain links TRBV11-2 to TRBJ2-7, with D possibly TRBD1 on 5 matching bases. Per germline, CDR1 SGHAT and CDR2 FQNNGV. With 5 bases removed from V and 0 bases from J, the gap between germline ends came to 17 bases. The CDR3 covers 16 residues. The CDR3 region is CASSPGGAAYSYEQYF. The CDR3 DNA reads TGTGCCAGCAGCCCAGGTGGGGCGGCCTACTCCTACGAGCAGTACTTC.

The CDR3 DNA follows: TGTGCCAGCAGCCAAGAGGCTAGCGGGAGTCCTGGGAAGCAGTACTTC. It translates to CASSQEASGSPGKQYF. The chain is built from TRBV4-2 and TRBJ2-7, with TRBD2 matching 10 bases. This CDR3 region has 16 residues. Germline V gene lookup returns CDR1 LGHNA and CDR2 YNFKEQ. V lost 0 bases, J lost 8 bases, and 10 bases stayed unmatched.

The chain employs TRBV6-6 and TRBJ1-1; D remains unclear. The V gene lost 4 bases and the J gene lost 4 bases, with 13 bases spanning the gap. The germline CDR1 and CDR2 sequences are MNHNY and SVGAGI (reference sequence). The length of the CDR3 is 14 residues. CDR3 bases: TGTGCCAGCAGTTCCCCCATTCGGGGCACTGAAGCTTTCTTT. This codes for CASSSPIRGTEAFF.

V usage is TRBV7-2 and J usage is TRBJ2-5; possibly TRBD1 for D (6 bases). Trimming shortened V by 1 base and J by 5 bases, and 14 bases separated the two germline ends. The CDR3 is made up of 15 amino acids. Looked up from germline, CDR1 is SGHTA and CDR2 is FQGNSA. This CDR3 reads CASSLVITGFETQYF. CDR3 DNA sequence: TGTGCCAGCAGCTTAGTAATTACAGGGTTTGAGACCCAGTACTTC.

V is TRBV12-1 and J is TRBJ2-1; the table's D call, TRBD2, was not checked against the DNA. TRBV12-1 is annotated as a pseudogene. The CDR3 is 16 amino acids. CDR3 loop: CARKTSGVIDPNEQFF. CDR3 DNA: TGTGCCAGAAAGACTAGCGGAGTCATCGATCCCAATGAGCAGTTCTTC.

The genes are TRBV5-1 and TRBJ1-1, with 8 bases that match TRBD1. With V trimmed by 4 bases and J by 7 bases, 12 bases remained unmatched. Germline CDR1 is SGHRS and CDR2 is YFSETQ. The CDR3 is 15 residues long. The CDR3 here is CASSPDREEEGEAFF. CDR3 nucleotide sequence: TGCGCCAGCAGCCCGGACAGGGAGGAGGAGGGTGAAGCTTTCTTT. Variable domain in full (rest from reference TRBV5-1 and TRBJ1-1): KAGVTQTPRYLIKTRGQQVTLSCSPISGHRSVSWYQQTPGQGLQFLFEYFSETQRNKGNFPGRFSGRQFSNSRSEMNVSTLELGDSALYLCASSPDREEEGEAFFGQGTRLTVV.

The rearrangement joins TRBV9 to TRBJ2-7; no clear D. The V gene's germline CDR1 is SGDLS and CDR2 YYNGEE. V dropped 2 bases and J dropped 0 bases, with 9 bases sitting between them. This CDR3 region has 14 residues. The CDR3: CASSVGTFSYEQYF. The CDR3 nucleotides are TGTGCCAGCAGCGTGGGCACCTTCTCCTACGAGCAGTACTTC.

V usage is TRBV9 and J usage is TRBJ1-5; a possible D gene is TRBD1 (5 bases). The V gene lost 0 bases and the J gene lost 6 bases, with 13 bases spanning the gap. Germline CDR1 SGDLS, CDR2 YYNGEE. CDR3 length equals 15 residues. DNA of the CDR3: TGTGCCAGCAGCGTAGATGGGGCAGCTGCTCAGCCCCAGCATTTT. Residues: CASSVDGAAAQPQHF.

J is TRBJ2-1 and V is TRBV23-1; D is possibly TRBD1 (5 bases). TRBV23-1 is an ORF, and what it does is uncertain. V gave up 4 bases and J gave up 0 bases, with 28 bases separating them. The CDR3 is 21 amino acids. For the CDR3, the DNA is TGCGCCAGCAGTCCAGGAAGGGGCGCACGGACGGCCAACCCCTCCTACAATGAGCAGTTCTTC. Its protein is CASSPGRGARTANPSYNEQFF.

The V call is TRBV28, the J call TRBJ2-2; perhaps TRBD1 as D (6 bases). Trimming left V 3 bases short and J 3 bases short, with 14 bases between. Germline V lookup: CDR1 MDHEN, CDR2 SYDVKM. The CDR3 runs to 16 residues. The CDR3 is CASSLVAGAHTGELFF. CDR3 coding DNA: TGTGCCAGCAGTTTGGTGGCAGGGGCCCACACCGGGGAGCTGTTTTTT. Together with reference TRBV28 and TRBJ2-2, the CDR3 gives the full variable domain: DVKVTQSSRYLVKRTGEKVFLECVQDMDHENMFWYRQDPGLGLRLIYFSYDVKMKEKGDIPEGYSVSREKKERFSLILESASTNQTSMYLCASSLVAGAHTGELFFGEGSRLTVL.

The rearrangement joins TRBV7-2 to TRBJ1-4; 8 bases align to TRBD1. The V and J ends lost 2 bases and 10 bases, in that order; junction bases with no gene match: 12. This CDR3 contains 16 residues. Germline lookup yields CDR1 SGHTA and CDR2 FQGNSA. The CDR3 sequence is CASSLSPTGAGVKLFF. The CDR3 DNA reads TGTGCCAGCAGCTTAAGCCCGACAGGGGCAGGGGTAAAACTGTTTTTT.

V and J are TRBV19 and TRBJ1-3, with D perhaps matching TRBD1 (6 bases). This CDR3 is built from 17 residues. Deletions cut 8 bases from V and 1 base from J, with 21 bases between. Germline V gene sequence: CDR1 LNHDA, CDR2 SQIVND (reference sequence). CDR3 DNA: TGTGCCAGTGCCTCCCGCCCACCTGACAGGTCTGGAAACACCATATATTTT. Translation: CASASRPPDRSGNTIYF.

This clone was found once. The chain uses TRBV6-1 and TRBJ2-7; D perhaps matches TRBD1 (6 bases). V lost 6 bases, J lost 3 bases, and 12 bases lay in between. The CDR3 length is 13 residues. Germline CDR1 reads MNHNS; CDR2 reads SASEGT. CDR3 in amino acids: CASRDTGRYEQYV. Here the CDR3 DNA reads TGTGCCAGCAGGGATACAGGGCGCTACGAGCAGTACGTC.

This clone was detected a few times. The chain recombines TRBV2 with TRBJ1-4; 10 bases are shared with TRBD1. Trimming took 6 bases from V and 5 from J; bases not matched to a gene: 0. CDR3 length equals 13 residues. Germline lookup yields CDR1 SNHLY and CDR2 FYNNEI. The CDR3 DNA sequence: TGTGCCAGCAGGGACAGGGGGAATGAAAAACTGTTTTTT. Amino acids: CASRDRGNEKLFF.

This clone was recorded a few times. The chain carries TRBV10-2 and TRBJ2-3; maybe TRBD1 (5 bases). Trimming took off 0 bases at V and 4 bases at J, with 5 bases between the two ends. The CDR3 length is 13 residues. Germline V gives CDR1 WSHSY, CDR2 SAAADI. This CDR3 is CASSESRADTQYF. As DNA, the CDR3 is TGCGCCAGCAGTGAGTCCAGGGCAGATACGCAGTATTTT.

This chain links TRBV27 with TRBJ2-7; a weak D match, TRBD1 (5 bases). The CDR3 is 15 amino acids. The ends were cut back, 0 bases at V and 3 bases at J, with 12 bases in the middle. Germline V gene lookup returns CDR1 MNHEY and CDR2 SMNVEV (reference sequence). CDR3 sequence reads: CASSLSAQAIYEQYF. In DNA, the CDR3 is TGTGCCAGCAGTTTATCGGCACAGGCGATCTACGAGCAGTACTTC.

This chain uses TRBV9 with TRBJ2-7; 10 bases map to TRBD1. The trim removed 4 bases at V and 4 bases at J, leaving 2 bases unmatched. The CDR3 runs 13 residues. Looked up from germline, CDR1 is SGDLS and CDR2 is YYNGEE. The CDR3 sequence is CASSPGQGYEQYF. The DNA of the CDR3 is TGTGCCAGCAGCCCGGGACAGGGGTACGAGCAGTACTTC.

The chain uses TRBV28 and TRBJ2-1; 7 bases align to TRBD1. V was clipped by 5 bases and J by 12 bases; unmatched bases: 16. Germline V CDR1 and CDR2: MDHEN, SYDVKM. This CDR3 region has 15 residues. CDR3 DNA sequence: TGTGCCAGCAGTGGGCAGGGGGATCCCCACCCAATGCAGTTCTTC. It yields the protein CASSGQGDPHPMQFF.

With regard to this clone: One junction end disagrees with the germline gene, perhaps due to a read error. The V gene is TRBV7-9, the J gene TRBJ2-3, with a possible D match to TRBD2 (6 bases). The CDR3 is made up of 15 amino acids. Germline V gene sequence: CDR1 SEHNR, CDR2 FQNEAQ (reference sequence). The CDR3 region has the DNA TGTTCCAGCAGCTTAGGGACTTACCCCACAGATACGCAGTATTTT. Its protein product is CSSSLGTYPTDTQYF.

J is TRBJ1-5 and V is TRBV11-2; 7 bases line up with TRBD1. Germline V gives CDR1 SGHAT, CDR2 FQNNGV. Trimming cost V 3 bases and J 3 bases; bases outside gene matches: 5. The CDR3 length is 15 residues. CDR3 residues: CASSLATGVNQPQHF. The CDR3 nucleotides are TGTGCCAGCAGCTTGGCCACAGGGGTCAATCAGCCCCAGCATTTT.